This T cell receptor beta chain was sequenced for a study of neurological immune-mediated disorders (dated by TCRdb to between 2017 and 2020). With respect to the entire study: Among the roughly 35 multiple sclerosis patients, relapsing-remitting MS accounted for about 31 and secondary progressive MS accounted for 3. Peripheral blood TCR-beta repertoires from HTLV-I-associated myelopathy (HAM/TSP) patients, multiple sclerosis patients and healthy controls were compared by UMI-based sequencing. Alongside PBMC samples, the set of some 98 TCR-beta libraries contained longitudinal samples, technical triplicates, and paired CD4+ and CD8+ T-cell subsets that had been sorted. The cohort comprised about 71 subjects: about 14 HAM/TSP patients, 35 or so multiple sclerosis patients and around 20 healthy controls. On the study overall, not on this receptor specifically: The MS cluster showed no association with clinical or MRI features, and the authors stated that larger cohorts are needed. No identical CDR3 amino acid sequences were shared among expanded clones across subjects, suggesting private TCR-beta repertoires in all groups. The highest TCR clonal expansion was observed in HAM/TSP patients, whereas the lowest was observed in MS patients, even when compared with healthy controls. Repertoires from 18 of 34 MS patients were grouped by phylogenetic analysis into a cluster of related CDR3 sequences, suggesting a possible repertoire-level signature.

The CDR3 runs 11 residues from the cysteine to the phenylalanine. The DNA shown is the 33-base CDR3, in frame from base 1. The germline V gene provides CDR1 MNHNS and CDR2 SASEGT. The V end loses 6 bases and the J end loses 12 bases, and a stretch of 14 bases separates them. Comment on this clonotype: Its antigen target is currently unknown. Base qualities were left out, and no much larger clone turns up one base away.

Unsorted PBMC libraries were generated from 2 million PBMCs stored in RNAlater at -80 °C until RNA extraction. The multiple sclerosis patients were enrolled in a US clinical protocol that evaluated disease progression with magnetic resonance imaging. Peripheral blood was subjected to Ficoll-Hypaque density gradient centrifugation to isolate PBMCs, which were then cryopreserved in liquid nitrogen. cDNA was synthesized by template-switch 5'RACE using a primer carrying a 10-nucleotide random unique molecular identifier by which each TCR transcript was tagged. Every sequencing run yielded over 200 million TCR-beta sequences covering 15-18 subjects. The RNeasy kit was used to extract total RNA. TCR-beta VDJ regions were amplified with primers for the TCR constant region and the 5'RACE anchor, using the KAPA Real-time Library Amplification kit. A first PCR added sample indexes and Illumina adaptors, after which a second PCR increased the library yield. After Ampure bead purification, the roughly 650 bp TCR product was size-selected on a 2% E-gel SizeSelection system. Before pooling, library quality was assessed on a Bioanalyzer, concentration was determined with Qubit, and library quantification was performed with the Kapa Library Quantification kit. Libraries were sequenced paired-end 2 x 150 bp on an Illumina HiSeq 2500. To increase sequence diversity, about 25-31% phiX was spiked into each library pool. In the authors' own workflow: Quality-filtered reads were processed with the UMI-based MiGEC pipeline, which removed over 80% of raw TCR sequences during error correction. IMGT germline references were used for aligning VDJ genes, and each clonotype was defined as a unique CDR3 amino acid sequence together with its V-J genes. VDJtools evaluated clonal expansion, Shannon diversity and CDR3 relatedness (CalcPairwiseDistances, ClusterSamples); CLCbio workbench built phylogenetic trees. A clone was classed as expanded if it had 8 or more unique UMIs, a cutoff based on coefficient-of-variation modelling across technical triplicates. TCRdb trimmed public reads at Q25 via fastp, called clones via MiXCR and kept in-frame beta chains. Each entry merges the rows of one CDR3 protein and shows their most common DNA and genes. V and J calls and clone size were set by TCRdb, not the authors. This sample holds about 62,000 distinct CDR3 sequences; approximately 3.7% were observed only once. Roughly 2% of the sample comes from the top ten.

This clonotype was sampled from a woman aged 45 to 65 with multiple sclerosis. Sequencing was performed on PBMCs. The chain links TRBV6-1 with TRBJ1-1; the D gene is perhaps TRBD1, on 6 matching bases. The DNA sequence is TGTGCCAGCAGACGCGGGGGGCCCCCTTTCTTT. This sequence encodes CASRRGGPPFF.